Given below is one T cell receptor (beta chain) in context. No antigen is known for it. No much larger clonotype is one base removed from it; base qualities were not supplied. The data were obtained in a study of control samples from healthy donors and cancer patients (dated by TCRdb to the early 2020s). The method was the immunoSEQ multiplex PCR assay. The clones in this table, taken by TCRdb from immuneACCESS, are in-frame only. Not every clone is retained; where verified, under half of the shortfall comes from an unresolved V gene, and the cause of the rest is unknown. Here the sample has about 80,000 clones; approximately 91% occur a single time. The leading ten clones occupy approximately 7.6% of the sample. The CDR3 sequence holds 13 residues, the cysteine and phenylalanine included. The only DNA kept is the CDR3, 39 bases in frame from the first base. Trimming costs V 4 bases and J 0 bases, and their ends lie 6 bases apart. CDR1 LGHNT and CDR2 FRNRAP are derived from the germline V gene.

The receptor chain draws on TRBV12-5 and TRBJ1-1, with the D segment identity uncertain. The TCR was taken from a woman aged 60-75 years in good health. The sample was blood. The CDR3 protein: CASGSQVNTEAFF. The bases are TGTGCTAGTGGTTCCCAAGTGAACACTGAAGCTTTCTTT.